The 14 T cell receptor beta chains presented below share a single source sample, sequenced in a study of patients and donors after allogeneic stem cell transplantation (dated by TCRdb to about 2020). The library was prepared using RT-PCR. TCRdb names NextSeq 550 as the instrument used. In-frame beta chains were kept once TCRdb had trimmed the public reads at Q25 with fastp and called clones with MiXCR. Rows are combined by CDR3 protein, so each entry shows the most common genes and DNA. Here the sample has 390,000 or so distinct CDR3 sequences; 16% occur a single time. Just over 7% of the sample comes from the top ten. The source material was blood, either unsorted or a sorted T cell fraction (not recorded which). These receptors originate from a human donor who was either an allogeneic HSCT recipient or a stem cell or donor lymphocyte infusion donor (not recorded which). It is not recorded whose cells these are; they may come from a transplant donor.

The chain couples TRBV7-6 to TRBJ2-7; D is undetermined. This CDR3 spans 14 amino acids. Trimming pared 6 bases from V and 0 bases from J, leaving 12 bases between. CDR1 is SGHVS and CDR2 is FNYEAQ in the germline V gene. As DNA, the CDR3 is TGTGCCAGCAGGCCAACAGAGATCTCCTACGAGCAGTACTTC. Its translation: CASRPTEISYEQYF.

This clonotype was detected ten times or more. A junction boundary mismatches the germline segment, possibly from a read error. The CDR3 coding sequence is TGCGCCAGCAGCCTAACGGCGGATACGCAGTATTTT. It specifies CASSLTADTQYF. The gene calls are TRBV12-3 or TRBV12-4 and TRBJ2-3; D uncertain. The CDR3 spans 12 residues.

With respect to this clonotype: A much more abundant neighbour one base away suggests this may be a read error. This rearrangement joins TRBV29-1 to TRBJ2-5; TRBD1 matches 7 bases. J lost 6 bases, V lost 3 bases, and 1 base had no gene match. The CDR3 runs to 11 residues. The germline V gene has CDR1 SQVTM and CDR2 ANQGSEA. The CDR3 here is CSVETGQTQYF. The DNA of the CDR3 is TGCAGCGTTGAGACAGGGCAGACCCAGTACTTC.

The rearrangement joins TRBV11-3 to TRBJ2-7, with TRBD1 as a possible D gene (5 bases). Germline lookup yields CDR1 SGHNT and CDR2 YENEEA. V was shortened by 6 bases and J by 2 bases, with 14 bases between the two germline ends. This CDR3 contains 14 residues. The CDR3 is CASRGASTAYEQYF. CDR3 DNA sequence: TGTGCCAGCAGGGGCGCGTCGACAGCCTACGAGCAGTACTTC.

This clonotype showed up many times. The J gene is TRBJ1-6, the V gene TRBV24-1, with 10 bases fitting TRBD1. J lost 6 bases, V lost 4 bases, and 8 bases had no gene match. Per the germline V gene, CDR1 is KGHDR and CDR2 is SFDVKD. This CDR3 region has 17 residues. DNA for the CDR3: TGTGCCACCAGTGACAACCCCCGGACAGGGGGTAATTCACCCCTCCACTTT. It is translated as CATSDNPRTGGNSPLHF.

This clonotype was recorded a few times. V and J are TRBV18 and TRBJ1-4; D unresolved. Deletions cut 3 bases from V and 5 bases from J, with 10 bases between. This CDR3 contains 14 residues. Germline V lookup: CDR1 KGHSH, CDR2 LQKENI. The CDR3 loop is CASSPRPTNEKLFF. The CDR3 DNA follows: TGTGCCAGCTCACCGAGGCCGACAAATGAAAAACTGTTTTTT.

This clonotype was seen more than once but under ten times. The DNA of the CDR3 is TGCAGCGTTGAAGTCTCCTCGGGACAGTCAAAACTGTTTTTT. Translation gives CSVEVSSGQSKLFF. This chain links TRBV29-1 with TRBJ1-4, with 7 bases identical to TRBD1. Germline CDR1 and CDR2: SQVTM and ANQGSEA. V was pared by 1 base and J by 10 bases, with 9 bases of the junction left unmatched. The CDR3 spans 14 residues.

V usage is TRBV24-1 and J usage is TRBJ2-7, with 9 nucleotides matching TRBD1. The length of the CDR3 is 15 residues. J lost 3 bases, V lost 5 bases, and 7 bases had no gene match. CDR1 KGHDR and CDR2 SFDVKD come from the germline V gene. This chain's CDR3 is CATSASTGGSYEQYF. CDR3 nucleotides: TGTGCCACCAGTGCCTCGACAGGGGGTAGCTACGAGCAGTACTTC.

Only a few counts were recorded for this clonotype. The chain is built from TRBV6-5 and TRBJ2-3; a weak D match, TRBD2 (6 bases). The CDR3 has 16 amino acids. The germline CDR1 and CDR2 sequences are MNHEY and SVGAGI. Trimming stripped 3 bases from V and 0 bases from J, with 13 bases between. CDR3 bases: TGTGCCAGCAGTTATTTCGTTGGGACTAGCACAGATACGCAGTATTTT. Its protein is CASSYFVGTSTDTQYF.

This clonotype was counted ten times or more. CDR3 coding DNA: TGTGCCAGCAGTATAACCGGGGAGCTGTTTTTT. Translated: CASSITGELFF. V is TRBV6-2 or TRBV6-3 and J is TRBJ2-2, with unresolved D. The germline gives CDR1 MNHEY, CDR2 SVGEGT. CDR3 length: 11 residues. V lost 5 bases and J lost 5, with 3 bases in between.

This clonotype was counted between two and nine times. DNA for the CDR3: TGTGCCAGCAGTCGACAGCTGAACACCGGGGAGCTGTTTTTT. Encoded protein: CASSRQLNTGELFF. The chain has TRBV7-9 and TRBJ2-2, with a possible D match to TRBD1 (5 bases). Trimming cost V 6 bases and J 1 base, with 9 bases left between them. This CDR3 is built from 14 residues. Germline V CDR1 and CDR2: SEHNR, FQNEAQ (reference sequence).

The chain is built from TRBV7-3 and TRBJ2-5; D remains unclear. The germline CDR1 and CDR2 sequences are SGHTA and FQGTGA. V was pared by 2 bases and J by 3 bases, with 7 bases between. The CDR3 consists of 13 residues. The CDR3 DNA is TGTGCCAGCAGCTTATTTCGGAAAGAGACCCAGTACTTC. Translated, it gives CASSLFRKETQYF. Full variable domain (remainder filled in from reference TRBV7-3 and TRBJ2-5): GAGVSQTPSNKVTEKGKYVELRCDPISGHTALYWYRQSLGQGPEFLIYFQGTGAADDSGLPNDRFFAVRPEGSVSTLKIQRTERGDSAVYLCASSLFRKETQYFGPGTRLLVL.

This clonotype was found many times. The V call is TRBV4-1, the J call TRBJ1-2; D possibly corresponds to TRBD1 (5 bases). Germline V gene sequence: CDR1 MGHRA, CDR2 YSYEKL. This CDR3 has 16 amino acids. V gave up 0 bases and J gave up 3 bases, with 14 bases separating them. The CDR3 sequence is CASSQDPTGRYYGYTF. In DNA, the CDR3 is TGCGCCAGCAGCCAAGATCCAACAGGTCGATACTATGGCTACACCTTC.

V usage is TRBV7-2 and J usage is TRBJ2-7; D might be TRBD1 or TRBD2, each matching 5 bases. Looked up from germline, CDR1 is SGHTA and CDR2 is FQGNSA. This CDR3 region has 13 residues. V lost 1 base and J lost 5, with 9 bases in between. CDR3 in amino acids: CASSLVWGNEQYF. The CDR3 DNA reads as TGTGCCAGCAGCTTAGTTTGGGGGAACGAGCAGTACTTC.